At least ten counts were recorded for the clone carrying this T cell receptor beta chain. As yet, its antigen is unknown. This sample is drawn from a study of T cells in Graves' hyperthyroidism and ophthalmopathy. Study overall: Once the initial diagnosis was made, peripheral blood was obtained before any treatment.

Findings of the study overall: Classification by a 13 V-J model distinguished ophthalmopathy from stable hyperthyroidism.

This CDR3 is 16 amino acids long. The germline V gene encodes CDR1 SGDLS and CDR2 YYNGEE. V gave up 3 bases and J gave up 2 bases; unmatched junction bases: 11. Stable Graves' hyperthyroidism denoted no ophthalmopathy progression over 18 months. The TCR beta CDR3 regions underwent amplification using RNA transcripts as the source. An initial round of RT-PCR targeting the TCR CDR3 relied on the HTBI primer set. A single record per CDR3 protein comes from TCRdb applying MiXCR to the multiplex PCR reads. The profile covers hundreds of thousands of distinct CDR3 sequences, with around a third appearing a single time and more than 25% taken by the ten largest.

The chain joins TRBV9 to TRBJ2-7, with 7 bases aligning to TRBD2. The receptor was isolated from a middle-aged woman with Graves' hyperthyroidism. What was sequenced was blood. In DNA, the CDR3 is TGTGCCAGCAGCGAGGATGGAAAGCGGGGTGCCTACGAGCAGTACTTC. Protein: CASSEDGKRGAYEQYF.